These T cell receptor beta chains were read from a single sample in a study of OX40 agonist ivuxolimab in advanced cancers. Profiling relied on immunoSEQ multiplex PCR, and the TCRdb table lists in-frame clones only, not all of them. The sample lists about 19,000 clones; roughly 71% were seen once. Sequencing was performed on CD4+ or CD8+ T cells sorted from blood, taken in a trial of the OX40 agonist ivuxolimab. The source of these receptors is an adult with an advanced solid tumor such as melanoma, head and neck, liver or kidney cancer. Each CDR3 is given with its conserved first and last residue. The order of the fields is J gene, V gene, clone size, D gene, CDR3 protein, CDR3 DNA. The D gene is left open where the match is weak. The listing skips clone size in some rows; elsewhere it reads once, few, many or a size class.

J gene: TRBJ1-1; V gene: TRBV19; clone size: once; D gene: .; CDR3 protein: CASRGGGTEAFF; CDR3 DNA: TGTGCCAGTAGAGGGGGTGGGACTGAAGCTTTCTTT
J gene: TRBJ2-7; V gene: TRBV7-9; clone size: .; D gene: .; CDR3 protein: CASSSLIYEQYF; CDR3 DNA: TGTGCCAGCAGCTCCCTGATCTACGAGCAGTACTTC
J gene: TRBJ2-2; V gene: TRBV27; clone size: .; D gene: .; CDR3 protein: CARYLSGTQVKGTGELFF; CDR3 DNA: TGTGCCAGGTACCTCTCCGGGACACAGGTCAAGGGCACCGGGGAGCTGTTTTTT
J gene: TRBJ1-1; V gene: TRBV5-4; clone size: once; D gene: .; CDR3 protein: CASSLSHNTEAFF; CDR3 DNA: TGTGCCAGCAGCTTGAGTCACAACACTGAAGCTTTCTTT
J gene: TRBJ1-5; V gene: TRBV28; clone size: .; D gene: .; CDR3 protein: CASSLGLLDSQPQHF; CDR3 DNA: TGTGCCAGCAGTCTGGGCCTACTAGATAGTCAGCCCCAGCATTTT
J gene: TRBJ2-5; V gene: TRBV19; clone size: .; D gene: TRBD2; CDR3 protein: CASSTTGLAAQETQYF; CDR3 DNA: TGTGCCAGTAGTACCACGGGACTAGCGGCCCAAGAGACCCAGTACTTC
J gene: TRBJ2-5; V gene: TRBV28; clone size: few; D gene: .; CDR3 protein: CASSGDRQETQYF; CDR3 DNA: TGTGCCAGCAGTGGTGACAGACAAGAGACCCAGTACTTC
J gene: TRBJ2-2; V gene: TRBV28; clone size: .; D gene: .; CDR3 protein: CASSYGPNTGELFF; CDR3 DNA: TGTGCCAGCAGCTACGGCCCGAACACCGGGGAGCTGTTTTTT
J gene: TRBJ2-4; V gene: TRBV5-1; clone size: .; D gene: .; CDR3 protein: CASSYYDGLLAKNIQYF; CDR3 DNA: TGCGCCAGCAGCTACTACGACGGACTACTAGCCAAAAACATTCAGTACTTC
J gene: TRBJ1-2; V gene: TRBV6-5; clone size: .; D gene: TRBD1; CDR3 protein: CASSQHRTGAYGYTF; CDR3 DNA: TGTGCCAGCAGCCAACACCGGACAGGGGCCTATGGCTACACCTTC
J gene: TRBJ1-5; V gene: TRBV6-6; clone size: .; D gene: TRBD1; CDR3 protein: CASSYSTGVSQPQHF; CDR3 DNA: TGTGCCAGCAGTTACTCGACAGGGGTAAGTCAGCCCCAGCATTTT
J gene: TRBJ1-2; V gene: TRBV19; clone size: .; D gene: .; CDR3 protein: CASSPGGGYGYTF; CDR3 DNA: TGTGCCAGTAGTCCCGGGGGAGGCTATGGCTACACCTTC
J gene: TRBJ1-6; V gene: TRBV6-1; clone size: .; D gene: .; CDR3 protein: CASSAPPGAISPLHF; CDR3 DNA: TGTGCCAGCAGTGCCCCCCCGGGGGCCATCTCACCCCTCCACTTT
J gene: TRBJ2-2; V gene: TRBV6-5; clone size: .; D gene: .; CDR3 protein: CASTRNTGELFF; CDR3 DNA: TGTGCCAGCACCCGGAACACCGGGGAGCTGTTTTTT
J gene: TRBJ1-1; V gene: TRBV30; clone size: .; D gene: TRBD1; CDR3 protein: CAGTQGGGNTEAFF; CDR3 DNA: TGTGCCGGGACACAGGGGGGCGGGAACACTGAAGCTTTCTTT
J gene: TRBJ1-2; V gene: TRBV27; clone size: .; D gene: .; CDR3 protein: CASSFTGTAVYGYTF; CDR3 DNA: TGTGCCAGCAGTTTCACCGGGACGGCAGTATATGGCTACACCTTC
J gene: TRBJ1-3; V gene: TRBV6-1; clone size: many; D gene: .; CDR3 protein: CASSETPDRVSGNTIYF; CDR3 DNA: TGTGCCAGCAGTGAAACCCCGGACAGAGTCTCTGGAAACACCATATATTTT
J gene: TRBJ2-7; V gene: TRBV5-1; clone size: .; D gene: TRBD1; CDR3 protein: CASSLTGTGSSYEQYF; CDR3 DNA: TGCGCCAGCAGCTTGACCGGGACAGGTAGCTCCTACGAGCAGTACTTC
J gene: TRBJ2-2; V gene: TRBV14; clone size: .; D gene: TRBD2; CDR3 protein: CASSQDLPSGTNTGELFF; CDR3 DNA: TGTGCCAGCAGCCAAGATCTCCCTAGCGGTACGAACACCGGGGAGCTGTTTTTT
J gene: TRBJ2-3; V gene: TRBV11-2; clone size: .; D gene: .; CDR3 protein: CASRLGGGDTQYF; CDR3 DNA: TGTGCCAGCAGGCTTGGGGGTGGGGATACGCAGTATTTT
J gene: TRBJ1-1; V gene: TRBV6-5; clone size: .; D gene: .; CDR3 protein: CASSYSIRGGTEAFF; CDR3 DNA: TGTGCCAGCAGTTACTCGATCAGGGGTGGTACTGAAGCTTTCTTT
J gene: TRBJ2-2; V gene: TRBV5-4; clone size: .; D gene: .; CDR3 protein: CASSLRLDNTGELFF; CDR3 DNA: TGTGCCAGCAGCTTGCGTCTGGATAACACCGGGGAGCTGTTTTTT
J gene: TRBJ2-3; V gene: TRBV5-1; clone size: .; D gene: TRBD2; CDR3 protein: CASSLGVLTGTSGTDTQYF; CDR3 DNA: TGCGCCAGCAGCTTGGGGGTCTTGACCGGGACTAGCGGCACAGATACGCAGTATTTT
J gene: TRBJ2-7; V gene: TRBV13; clone size: .; D gene: .; CDR3 protein: CASSLGQGNEQYF; CDR3 DNA: TGTGCCAGCAGTTTGGGTCAGGGGAACGAGCAGTACTTC
J gene: TRBJ2-2; V gene: TRBV18; clone size: .; D gene: TRBD2; CDR3 protein: CASSPPGLAGGTGELFF; CDR3 DNA: TGTGCCAGCTCACCACCTGGACTAGCGGGAGGCACCGGGGAGCTGTTTTTT
J gene: TRBJ1-6; V gene: TRBV4-1; clone size: .; D gene: .; CDR3 protein: CASSQEASSSYNSPLHF; CDR3 DNA: TGCGCCAGCAGCCAAGAGGCTTCCAGCTCCTATAATTCACCCCTCCACTTT
J gene: TRBJ2-5; V gene: TRBV4-2; clone size: .; D gene: TRBD2; CDR3 protein: CASSQEVGGSGKTQYF; CDR3 DNA: TGTGCCAGCAGCCAAGAGGTCGGGGGGTCGGGAAAGACCCAGTACTTC
J gene: TRBJ2-7; V gene: TRBV4-1; clone size: once; D gene: TRBD1; CDR3 protein: CASSHEDRASYEQYF; CDR3 DNA: TGCGCCAGCAGCCATGAGGACAGGGCCTCCTACGAGCAGTACTTC
J gene: TRBJ1-5; V gene: TRBV5-5; clone size: .; D gene: .; CDR3 protein: CASSLVGMGNQPQHF; CDR3 DNA: TGTGCCAGCAGCTTGGTGGGGATGGGGAATCAGCCCCAGCATTTT
J gene: TRBJ2-5; V gene: TRBV27; clone size: .; D gene: TRBD2; CDR3 protein: CASSFETSGNQETQYF; CDR3 DNA: TGTGCCAGCAGTTTCGAAACTAGCGGGAACCAAGAGACCCAGTACTTC
J gene: TRBJ2-5; V gene: TRBV6-5; clone size: .; D gene: .; CDR3 protein: CASSSTTALGETQYF; CDR3 DNA: TGTGCCAGCAGTTCCACCACTGCACTAGGGGAGACCCAGTACTTC
J gene: TRBJ2-2; V gene: TRBV30; clone size: once; D gene: .; CDR3 protein: CAWSVDGGAGELFF; CDR3 DNA: TGTGCCTGGAGTGTTGACGGCGGGGCCGGGGAGCTGTTTTTT
J gene: TRBJ2-2; V gene: TRBV7-9; clone size: .; D gene: TRBD2; CDR3 protein: CASRSGLAGELFF; CDR3 DNA: TGTGCCAGCAGATCTGGACTAGCCGGGGAGCTGTTTTTT
J gene: TRBJ2-1; V gene: TRBV6-4; clone size: .; D gene: TRBD1; CDR3 protein: CASSDAGGSYNEQFF; CDR3 DNA: TGTGCCAGCAGTGACGCAGGGGGCTCCTACAATGAGCAGTTCTTC
J gene: TRBJ2-3; V gene: TRBV7-9; clone size: .; D gene: .; CDR3 protein: CASSSAQPRTDTQYF; CDR3 DNA: TGTGCCAGCAGCTCCGCCCAGCCACGCACAGATACGCAGTATTTT
J gene: TRBJ2-5; V gene: TRBV21-1; clone size: .; D gene: .; CDR3 protein: CASSTLLGKETQYF; CDR3 DNA: TGTGCCAGCAGCACCCTACTAGGGAAAGAGACCCAGTACTTC
J gene: TRBJ1-2; V gene: TRBV27; clone size: .; D gene: .; CDR3 protein: CASSSQNPPFAGGYTF; CDR3 DNA: TGTGCCAGCAGTTCCCAAAATCCTCCTTTTGCGGGGGGCTACACCTTC
J gene: TRBJ2-1; V gene: TRBV27; clone size: .; D gene: .; CDR3 protein: CASSYGGGAGYNEQFF; CDR3 DNA: TGTGCCAGCAGTTACGGAGGGGGGGCAGGTTACAATGAGCAGTTCTTC
J gene: TRBJ2-3; V gene: TRBV7-7; clone size: few; D gene: TRBD1; CDR3 protein: CASSLGQGYMDTQYF; CDR3 DNA: TGTGCCAGCAGCTTGGGACAGGGTTATATGGATACGCAGTATTTT
J gene: TRBJ1-5; V gene: TRBV27; clone size: few; D gene: .; CDR3 protein: CASSFSWGGNQPQHF; CDR3 DNA: TGTGCCAGCAGTTTTTCATGGGGGGGCAATCAGCCCCAGCATTTT
J gene: TRBJ1-2; V gene: TRBV4-1; clone size: few; D gene: TRBD1; CDR3 protein: CASSQDRGQGGYNGYTF; CDR3 DNA: TGCGCCAGCAGCCAAGATCGGGGACAGGGGGGATACAATGGCTACACCTTC